One T cell receptor (beta chain) is described in this entry. This clonotype was counted a few times. There is no known antigen for this receptor. No base-level quality is on record; no much larger clone is a single base apart. These data originate in a study of T-cell memory formation after mild COVID-19 (dated by TCRdb to about 2021). Background on the whole study: TCR sequence clusters from the two donors were largely donor specific. T-cell clones expanding and contracting after mild COVID-19 in two donors were tracked by longitudinal TCRalpha and TCRbeta repertoire sequencing. The cohort was made up of two young adult volunteers, one female and one male, who were previously healthy.

Sequenced using an Illumina NovaSeq 6000. cDNA libraries for TCRalpha and TCRbeta were prepared by 5'RACE using constant-segment primers, with sample barcodes and unique molecular identifiers added. Trizol reagent was used to extract RNA from every sample. Amplification of the libraries took two PCR steps, and the second step added a second sample barcode plus Illumina TruSeq adapters. Sequencing of the libraries was done on an Illumina NovaSeq, producing 2 x 150 bp paired-end reads. On the authors' methods: The reads were demultiplexed and collapsed into UMI-guided consensus sequences using migec v1.2.7. With mixcr v2.1.11, UMI consensuses were aligned to TRA and TRB V and J templates and assembled into clonotypes. Expanded or contracted clonotypes were those called significant by both edgeR and NoisET, with noise models trained on biological replicates. For edgeR calls, the cutoffs were a false discovery rate-adjusted p below 0.01 and a log2 fold-change threshold of 1. PCA with hierarchical clustering of max-normalized trajectories of the 1000 most abundant clonotypes was used as exploratory dynamics analysis. The CD4 or CD8 phenotype of responding clones was assigned using the separately sequenced CD4+ and CD8+ repertoires. TCRdb cleaned the public reads at Q25 with fastp, built clones with MiXCR and kept in-frame beta chains. CDR3 protein sequences are deduplicated, and each keeps its most common genes and DNA. These V and J calls rely on TCRdb rather than the paper's analysis. Recorded for this sample are under 200,000 distinct CDR3 sequences; roughly 28% of them occurred a single time. 9.5% to 15% of the sample rests with the top ten.

CDR1 is given as SGHRS and CDR2 as YFSETQ, both from the germline V gene. Trimming removed 0 bases from V and 8 bases from J, leaving 8 bases between the germline ends. Measured from the cysteine to the phenylalanine, the CDR3 is 13 residues long. The sequence is cut down to CDR3 DNA, 39 bases in frame from base 1. General conclusions and limits of the study: SARS-CoV-2 specificity was not confirmed for the second-wave clones peaking on day 37. Contracting CD4+ clones turned up mainly in the CM and EM memory subsets, whereas EMRA was where CD8+ clones were enriched. From day 15 to 85, contracting clones showed balanced CD4/CD8 phenotypes, whereas a second wave of clones that expanded from day 15 to 37 leaned towards CD4+. Some responding clones were detected in pre-infection memory, suggesting pre-existing cross-reactive memory T cells joined the SARS-CoV-2 response. Only two mild cases were covered in the study, and larger cohorts including severe cases with pre-infection samples were considered necessary.

Ficoll-Paque density gradient centrifugation was used to isolate PBMCs. Sequencing input: PBMCs or a T cell subset sorted from them (not recorded which). The chain links TRBV5-1 with TRBJ1-4; the D gene is perhaps TRBD1, from 6 matching bases. The clonotype comes from an adult woman who had mild COVID-19 (a few samples of this study predate the infection). The sample titles of this study are shuffled in the database, so cell type and time point are left out; the donor was told from shared clones. The DNA reads as follows: TGCGCCAGCAGCTTGGGAACAGGGGAAAAACTGTTTTTT. This yields the protein CASSLGTGEKLFF.